One and the same sample provided the 21 T cell receptor beta chains below, sequenced in a study of blood T cell repertoires in COVID-19. TCRdb keeps only in-frame clones here, not all; method: immunoSEQ multiplex PCR. The table includes around 270,000 clones, roughly 88% detected once. Sample: PBMCs or T cells enriched from blood (not recorded which). The source of these receptors is a woman aged 40 to 50 who had been exposed to COVID-19.

The chain employs TRBV12-3 or TRBV12-4 and TRBJ1-1; tentative D call: TRBD1 (6 bases). This CDR3 has 12 residues. V gave up 6 bases and J gave up 11 bases, with 16 bases separating them. The CDR3 DNA follows: TGTGCCAGCAGCCTAGGGGGGGCGGCTGCTTTCTTT. This gives the protein CASSLGGAAAFF.

J is TRBJ2-7 and V is TRBV18; the D gene is possibly TRBD1 (5 bases). Trimming removed 3 bases from V and 3 bases from J, with 12 bases in between. Germline CDR1 KGHSH, CDR2 LQKENI. The CDR3 spans 14 residues. Here the CDR3 reads CASSPQDGHYEQYF. Written as DNA, the CDR3 is TGTGCCAGCTCACCCCAGGACGGACACTACGAGCAGTACTTC. The full variable domain, its missing parts supplied by reference TRBV18 and TRBJ2-7, is NAGVMQNPRHLVRRRGQEARLRCSPMKGHSHVYWYRQLPEEGLKFMVYLQKENIIDESGMPKERFSAEFPKEGPSILRIQQVVRGDSAAYFCASSPQDGHYEQYFGPGTRLTVT.

The V gene is TRBV7-9, the J gene TRBJ2-1, with 7 bases identical to TRBD2. After removal of 6 bases from V and 4 bases from J, the junction contained 12 bases not matched to a gene. The CDR3 contains 16 residues. The germline V gene encodes CDR1 SEHNR and CDR2 FQNEAQ (reference sequence). CDR3 bases: TGTGCCAGCAGAAGCGGCCTCTCGGGGGGTTACAATGAGCAGTTCTTC. As protein: CASRSGLSGGYNEQFF.

The V gene is TRBV13, the J gene TRBJ2-3; 9 bases map to TRBD2. Looked up from germline, CDR1 is PRHDT and CDR2 is FYEKMQ (reference sequence). CDR3 length: 16 residues. With V trimmed by 4 bases and J by 2 bases, 7 bases remained unmatched. This chain's CDR3 is CASSSGLAGFTDTQYF. The CDR3 DNA reads as TGTGCCAGCAGCTCGGGGCTAGCGGGGTTCACAGATACGCAGTATTTT.

V gene TRBV14 combines with J gene TRBJ2-1, with TRBD2 as a possible D gene (5 bases). The CDR3 has 16 residues. The germline CDR1 and CDR2 sequences are SGHDN and FVKESK. Trimming stripped 0 bases from V and 3 bases from J, with 12 bases between. The CDR3 sequence: CASSQDVGSVYNEQFF. In DNA, the CDR3 is TGTGCCAGCAGCCAAGATGTAGGTAGCGTCTACAATGAGCAGTTCTTC.

The chain uses TRBV9 and TRBJ1-2; no firm D call. With 0 bases removed from V and 4 bases from J, the gap between germline ends came to 13 bases. The CDR3 extends over 15 amino acids. CDR1 and CDR2 from the germline V gene are SGDLS and YYNGEE. CDR3 amino acids: CASSVARGLGYGYTF. CDR3 in DNA: TGTGCCAGCAGCGTAGCCCGGGGTTTGGGCTATGGCTACACCTTC.

This clone was observed a single time. This chain joins TRBV19 and TRBJ1-4; perhaps TRBD1 as D (6 bases). The CDR3 has 14 residues. V was pared by 6 bases and J by 3 bases, with 11 bases between. CDR1 and CDR2 from the germline V gene are LNHDA and SQIVND (reference sequence). The CDR3 coding sequence is TGTGCCAGTAGGAACAGGGCCTCTAATGAAAAACTGTTTTTT. Its translation: CASRNRASNEKLFF.

This clone was recorded once. This chain connects TRBV4-2 to TRBJ2-7; TRBD1 agrees at 7 bases. CDR3 length: 15 amino acids. The V and J ends lost 1 base and 4 bases, in that order; junction bases with no gene match: 7. Per germline, CDR1 LGHNA and CDR2 YNFKEQ. The CDR3 DNA sequence: TGTGCCAGCAGCCAAGGTACAGGGGTCCAATACGAGCAGTACTTC. It is translated as CASSQGTGVQYEQYF.

The rearrangement joins TRBV7-8 to TRBJ2-3; 8 positions agree with TRBD2. The V segment lost 3 bases and the J segment 1 base; nucleotides outside the gene matches: 9. Germline V gives CDR1 SGHVS, CDR2 FQNEAQ. The CDR3 sequence is 17 residues long. Here the CDR3 DNA reads TGTGCCAGCAGCTTTCGGGCGGGAGGTAGAGGCACAGATACGCAGTATTTT. Its translation is CASSFRAGGRGTDTQYF.

The chain has TRBV19 and TRBJ1-2; D is possibly TRBD1 (6 bases). V was pared by 3 bases and J by 10 bases, with 18 bases between. Germline assignment: CDR1 LNHDA and CDR2 SQIVND (reference sequence). This CDR3 region has 14 residues. The CDR3 loop reads CASSISGGGGDYTF. CDR3 bases: TGTGCCAGTAGTATTAGTGGCGGAGGGGGGGACTACACCTTC.

This chain links TRBV5-1 with TRBJ1-1; D is undetermined. The V gene lost 7 bases and the J gene lost 4 bases, with 20 bases spanning the gap. CDR3 length: 15 residues. Germline values: CDR1 SGHRS, CDR2 YFSETQ. The CDR3 is CASEPGWGGVTEAFF. The DNA for the CDR3 is TGCGCCAGCGAACCGGGGTGGGGTGGGGTCACTGAAGCTTTCTTT.

The rearrangement links TRBV5-4 to TRBJ2-2, with no clear D. The ends were cut back, 4 bases at V and 9 bases at J, with 10 bases in the middle. The CDR3 has 12 amino acids. Germline CDR1 reads SGHNT; CDR2 reads YYREEE (reference sequence). CDR3 bases: TGTGCCAGCAGCCCCATTGGCAGGGAGCTGTTTTTT. It codes for CASSPIGRELFF. Complete variable domain (other parts from reference TRBV5-4 and TRBJ2-2): ETGVTQSPTHLIKTRGQQVTLRCSSQSGHNTVSWYQQALGQGPQFIFQYYREEENGRGNFPPRFSGLQFPNYSSELNVNALELDDSALYLCASSPIGRELFFGEGSRLTVL.

V is TRBV4-3 and J is TRBJ2-3; 11 bases map to TRBD2. Germline CDR1 and CDR2: LGHNA and YSLEER. The CDR3 consists of 17 residues. The V segment lost 4 bases and the J segment 5 bases; nucleotides outside the gene matches: 11. The DNA for the CDR3 is TGCGCCAGCAGCCTAGGCGGTAGCGGGGGGGCCAGAGATACGCAGTATTTT. Protein: CASSLGGSGGARDTQYF.

This clone was counted a few times. The rearrangement joins TRBV4-2 to TRBJ2-3; 12 nucleotides match TRBD2. Germline V gene sequence: CDR1 LGHNA, CDR2 YNFKEQ. Trimming cost V 0 bases and J 3 bases; bases outside gene matches: 4. The CDR3 extends over 17 amino acids. In DNA form, the CDR3 reads TGTGCCAGCAGCCAAGATGGGGGGACTAGCGGGACAGATACGCAGTATTTT. Translation: CASSQDGGTSGTDTQYF.

The chain joins TRBV6-2 or TRBV6-3 to TRBJ2-1; TRBD2 aligns across 7 bases. Germline trimming cut 2 bases from V and 0 bases from J; bases unmatched to any gene: 10. Germline V gene lookup returns CDR1 MNHEY and CDR2 SVGEGT. This CDR3 region has 18 residues. CDR3 DNA: TGTGCCAGCAGTTACGGGTTGAGCGGGGTGAGCTCCTACAATGAGCAGTTCTTC. Translated, it gives CASSYGLSGVSSYNEQFF.

The gene calls are TRBV3-1 (or the pseudogene TRBV3-2) and TRBJ2-7, with D possibly TRBD1 on 6 matching bases. Germline V gives CDR1 LGHDT, CDR2 YNNKEL (reference sequence). CDR3 length: 16 residues. The ends were cut back, 4 bases at V and 4 bases at J, with 20 bases in the middle. CDR3 bases: TGTGCCAGCAGCCCTCGCATCACAGGGAGTTTGTACGAGCAGTACGTC. As protein: CASSPRITGSLYEQYV.

This clone appeared once. The chain is built from TRBV18 and TRBJ1-3; D gene unclear. CDR3 size: 14 residues. The germline gives CDR1 KGHSH, CDR2 LQKENI. V was clipped by 6 bases and J by 0 bases, with 9 bases between them. The CDR3 protein is CASSRDYSGNTIYF. The CDR3 DNA is TGTGCCAGCTCGCGGGATTACTCTGGAAACACCATATATTTT.

In DNA, the CDR3 is TGTGCCAGCACCCGGGGGGGGAATTCACCCCTCCACTTT. Its translation: CASTRGGNSPLHF. The chain uses TRBV7-9 and TRBJ1-6, with TRBD1 as a possible D gene (5 bases). V was trimmed by 7 bases and J by 7 bases, leaving 11 bases between them. Germline CDR1 and CDR2: SEHNR and FQNEAQ (reference sequence). CDR3 length: 13 amino acids. The whole variable domain, filled in from reference TRBV7-9 and TRBJ1-6, reads DTGVSQNPRHKITKRGQNVTFRCDPISEHNRLYWYRQTLGQGPEFLTYFQNEAQLEKSRLLSDRFSAERPKGSFSTLEIQRTEQGDSAMYLCASTRGGNSPLHFGNGTRLTVT.

The V and J genes are TRBV4-1 and TRBJ2-5; TRBD2 might be the D (5 bases). The CDR3 is 18 amino acids. Germline V CDR1 and CDR2: MGHRA, YSYEKL. Trimming cost V 4 bases and J 2 bases, with 23 bases left between them. The CDR3 DNA reads TGCGCCAGCAGCCGGACGGGGTTGGCATTAGGTGGGCAAGAGACCCAGTACTTC. It is translated as CASSRTGLALGGQETQYF.

This chain joins TRBV24-1 and TRBJ2-2, with unresolved D. The CDR3 runs to 14 residues. Germline CDR1 is KGHDR and CDR2 is SFDVKD. Trimming cost V 6 bases and J 3 bases, with 10 bases left between them. As DNA, the CDR3 is TGTGCCACCAGTTTTCCCCGGGACACCGGGGAGCTGTTTTTT. It codes for CATSFPRDTGELFF.

This clone came up once. This chain joins TRBV3-1 (or the pseudogene TRBV3-2) and TRBJ1-6; 10 nucleotides line up with TRBD1. Germline V gene lookup returns CDR1 LGHDT and CDR2 YNNKEL (reference sequence). The J segment lost 9 bases and the V segment lost 3 bases, leaving 11 bases of the junction unmatched. This CDR3 contains 17 residues. The CDR3 DNA reads as TGTGCCAGCAGCCAGGGTCCCGGGACAGGGGTACCTTCACCCCTCCACTTT. It is translated as CASSQGPGTGVPSPLHF.